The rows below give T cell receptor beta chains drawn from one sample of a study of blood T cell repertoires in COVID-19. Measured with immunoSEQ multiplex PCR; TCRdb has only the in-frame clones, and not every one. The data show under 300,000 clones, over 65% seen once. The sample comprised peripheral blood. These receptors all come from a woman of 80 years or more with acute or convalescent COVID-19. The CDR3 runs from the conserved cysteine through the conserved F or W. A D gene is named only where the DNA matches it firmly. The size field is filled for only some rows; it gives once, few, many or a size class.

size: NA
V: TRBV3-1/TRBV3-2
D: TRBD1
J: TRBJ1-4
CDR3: CASSPSTGGSNEKLFF
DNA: TGTGCCAGCAGCCCCTCGACAGGGGGCTCGAATGAAAAACTGTTTTTT

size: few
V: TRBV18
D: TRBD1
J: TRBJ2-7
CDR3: CASSQAGTGIYEQYF
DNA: TGTGCCAGCTCTCAAGCCGGGACAGGGATCTACGAGCAGTACTTC

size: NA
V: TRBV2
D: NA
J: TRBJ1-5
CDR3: CASSVSGVGGQPQHF
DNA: TGTGCCAGCAGTGTTTCCGGGGTAGGTGGTCAGCCCCAGCATTTT

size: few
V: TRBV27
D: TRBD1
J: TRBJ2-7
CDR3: CASSLRQGAGEQYF
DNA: TGTGCCAGCAGTTTACGACAGGGGGCTGGAGAGCAGTACTTC

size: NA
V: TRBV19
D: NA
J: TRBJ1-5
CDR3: CASSMGGGFRNQPQHF
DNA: TGTGCCAGTAGTATGGGGGGAGGGTTTCGTAATCAGCCCCAGCATTTT

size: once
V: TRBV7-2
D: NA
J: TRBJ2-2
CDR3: CASRKPGTLNTGELFF
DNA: TGTGCCAGCAGAAAACCCGGGACATTGAACACCGGGGAGCTGTTTTTT

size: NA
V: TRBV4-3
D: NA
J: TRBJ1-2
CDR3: CASSQDLVVNYGYTF
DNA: TGCGCCAGCAGCCAAGATCTAGTAGTTAACTATGGCTACACCTTC

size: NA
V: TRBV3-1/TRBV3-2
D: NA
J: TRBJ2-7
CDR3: CASSLSGEQYF
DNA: TGTGCCAGCAGCTTATCGGGCGAGCAGTACTTC

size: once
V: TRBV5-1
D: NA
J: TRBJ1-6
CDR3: CASSHQGGNSPLHF
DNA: TGCGCCAGCAGCCATCAGGGAGGAAATTCACCCCTCCACTTT

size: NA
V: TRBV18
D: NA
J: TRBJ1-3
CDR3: CASSPQGTPGNTIYF
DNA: TGTGCCAGCTCACCGCAGGGGACACCCGGAAACACCATATATTTT

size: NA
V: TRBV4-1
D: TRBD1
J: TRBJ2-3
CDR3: CASSQVGSGTDTQYF
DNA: TGCGCCAGCAGCCAAGTTGGGTCTGGGACAGACACGCAGTATTTT

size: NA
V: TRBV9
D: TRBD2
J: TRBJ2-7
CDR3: CASSEAGGRPYEQYF
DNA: TGTGCCAGCAGCGAAGCGGGGGGGCGACCCTACGAGCAGTACTTC

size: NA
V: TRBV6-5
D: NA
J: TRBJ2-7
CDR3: CASSRDNYEQYF
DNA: TGTGCCAGCAGCCGGGACAATTACGAGCAGTACTTC

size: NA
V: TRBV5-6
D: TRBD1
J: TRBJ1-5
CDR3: CASSLCRGRASNQPQHF
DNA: TGTGCCAGCAGCTTGTGCAGGGGGCGGGCGTCTAATCAGCCCCAGCATTTT

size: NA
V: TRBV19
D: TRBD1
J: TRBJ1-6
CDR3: CASGRQGGNNSPLHF
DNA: TGTGCCAGTGGAAGACAGGGAGGAAATAATTCACCCCTCCACTTT

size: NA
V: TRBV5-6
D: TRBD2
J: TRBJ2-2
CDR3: CASSSFSGWDTGELFF
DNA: TGTGCCAGCAGCTCCTTTAGCGGGTGGGACACCGGGGAGCTGTTTTTT

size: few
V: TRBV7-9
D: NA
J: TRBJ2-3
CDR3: CASSLSRGRTDTQYF
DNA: TGTGCCAGCAGCTTATCCCGGGGGAGGACAGATACGCAGTATTTT

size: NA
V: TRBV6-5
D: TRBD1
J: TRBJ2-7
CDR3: CASTITGTGGEQYF
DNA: TGTGCCAGCACCATAACCGGGACAGGGGGCGAGCAGTACTTC

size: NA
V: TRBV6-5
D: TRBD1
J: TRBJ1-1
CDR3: CASRAGTGNTEAFF
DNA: TGTGCCAGCAGAGCCGGGACAGGGAACACTGAAGCTTTCTTT

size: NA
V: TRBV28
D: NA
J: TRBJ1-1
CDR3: CASSFGLGGTEAFF
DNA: TGTGCCAGCAGTTTTGGGTTGGGGGGCACTGAAGCTTTCTTT

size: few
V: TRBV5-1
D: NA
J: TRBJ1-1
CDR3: CASFGQANTEAFF
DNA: TGCGCCAGCTTTGGTCAGGCGAACACTGAAGCTTTCTTT

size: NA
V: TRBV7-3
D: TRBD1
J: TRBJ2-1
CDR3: CASSSAVGTGTQFF
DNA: TGTGCCAGCAGCTCTGCCGTAGGGACAGGGACCCAGTTCTTC

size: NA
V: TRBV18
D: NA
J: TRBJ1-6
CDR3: CANSPEGSPLHF
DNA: TGTGCCAACTCACCTGAGGGCTCACCCCTCCACTTT

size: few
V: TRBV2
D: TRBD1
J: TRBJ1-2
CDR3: CASSEGRGYLNYGYTF
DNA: TGTGCCAGCAGTGAGGGCAGGGGGTACCTTAACTATGGCTACACCTTC

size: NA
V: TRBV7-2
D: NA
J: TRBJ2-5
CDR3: CASSLFYNRAETQYF
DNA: TGTGCCAGCAGCTTATTTTACAATCGTGCAGAGACCCAGTACTTC

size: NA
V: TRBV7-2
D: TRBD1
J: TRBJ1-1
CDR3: CASSKGQGTEAFF
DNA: TGTGCCAGCAGCAAGGGACAGGGAACTGAAGCTTTCTTT

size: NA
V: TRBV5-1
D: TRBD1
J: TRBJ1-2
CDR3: CASRDGTGGLYGYTF
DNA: TGCGCCAGCAGGGACGGGACAGGGGGACTCTATGGCTACACCTTC

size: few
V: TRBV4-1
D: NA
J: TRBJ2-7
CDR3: CASSQGSAYEQYF
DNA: TGCGCCAGCAGCCAAGGGTCAGCCTACGAGCAGTACTTC

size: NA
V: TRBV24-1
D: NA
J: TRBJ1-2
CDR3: CATRRAVSYGYTF
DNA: TGTGCCACCCGCAGGGCAGTAAGCTATGGCTACACCTTC

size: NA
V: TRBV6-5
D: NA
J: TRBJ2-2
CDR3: CASRDFTNTGELFF
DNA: TGTGCCAGCAGGGACTTCACGAACACCGGGGAGCTGTTTTTT

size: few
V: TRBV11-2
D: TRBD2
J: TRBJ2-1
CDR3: CASSWPSGYNEQFF
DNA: TGTGCCAGCAGCTGGCCTAGCGGGTACAATGAGCAGTTCTTC

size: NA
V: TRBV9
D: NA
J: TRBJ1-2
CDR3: CASSVGPAGINYGYTF
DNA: TGTGCCAGCAGCGTAGGACCGGCAGGGATTAACTATGGCTACACCTTC

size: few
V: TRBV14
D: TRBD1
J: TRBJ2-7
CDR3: CASSQGQGSRHEQYF
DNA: TGTGCCAGCAGCCAAGGACAGGGGTCACGGCACGAGCAGTACTTC

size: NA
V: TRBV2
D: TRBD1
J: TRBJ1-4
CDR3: CASGGQIATNEKLFF
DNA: TGTGCCAGCGGGGGACAGATTGCAACTAATGAAAAACTGTTTTTT

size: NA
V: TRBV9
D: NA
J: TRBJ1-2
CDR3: CATKLEARCYGYTF
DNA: TGTGCCACCAAGTTAGAGGCCCGCTGCTATGGCTACACCTTC

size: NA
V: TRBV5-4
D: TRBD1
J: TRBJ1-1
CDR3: CASSIKQGAATEAFF
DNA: TGTGCCAGCAGCATTAAACAGGGGGCTGCCACTGAAGCTTTCTTT

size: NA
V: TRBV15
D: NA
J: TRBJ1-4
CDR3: CATSRGGQEKEKLFF
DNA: TGTGCCACCAGCAGAGGGGGGCAGGAGAAGGAAAAACTGTTTTTT

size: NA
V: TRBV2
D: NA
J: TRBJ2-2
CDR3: CASSVTETGELFF
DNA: TGTGCCAGCAGTGTAACAGAAACCGGGGAGCTGTTTTTT

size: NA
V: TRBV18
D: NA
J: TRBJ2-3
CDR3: CASSPRQLAVSTDTQYF
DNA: TGTGCCAGCTCCCCACGGCAACTGGCGGTGAGCACAGATACGCAGTATTTT

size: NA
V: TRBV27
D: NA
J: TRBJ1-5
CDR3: CASSLEGRSSGPQHF
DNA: TGTGCCAGCAGTTTAGAGGGCAGGTCGAGTGGACCCCAGCATTTT

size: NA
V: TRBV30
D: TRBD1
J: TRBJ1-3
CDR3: CAWKRDSLGGNTIYF
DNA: TGTGCCTGGAAAAGGGACAGTTTGGGGGGAAACACCATATATTTT

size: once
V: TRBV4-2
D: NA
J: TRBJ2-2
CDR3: CASSQGLAGSGELFF
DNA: TGTGCCAGCAGCCAAGGATTGGCGGGGTCCGGGGAGCTGTTTTTT

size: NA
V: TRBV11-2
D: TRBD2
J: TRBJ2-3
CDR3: CASSPLRGESTDTQYF
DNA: TGTGCCAGCAGCCCCCTACGGGGGGAAAGCACAGATACGCAGTATTTT

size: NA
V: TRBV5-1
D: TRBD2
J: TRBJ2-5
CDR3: CASSLSTSGQETQYF
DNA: TGCGCCAGCAGCTTATCGACTAGCGGACAAGAGACCCAGTACTTC

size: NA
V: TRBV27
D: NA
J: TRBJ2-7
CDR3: CASSLSGRGSYEQYF
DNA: TGTGCCAGCAGTTTATCGGGACGGGGGTCCTACGAGCAGTACTTC

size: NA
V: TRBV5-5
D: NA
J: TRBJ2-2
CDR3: CASSSTGPGELFF
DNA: TGTGCCAGCAGCTCCACAGGTCCGGGGGAGCTGTTTTTT

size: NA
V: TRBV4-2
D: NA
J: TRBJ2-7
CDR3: CASSQDNREHYEQYF
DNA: TGTGCCAGCAGCCAAGATAACAGGGAGCACTACGAGCAGTACTTC